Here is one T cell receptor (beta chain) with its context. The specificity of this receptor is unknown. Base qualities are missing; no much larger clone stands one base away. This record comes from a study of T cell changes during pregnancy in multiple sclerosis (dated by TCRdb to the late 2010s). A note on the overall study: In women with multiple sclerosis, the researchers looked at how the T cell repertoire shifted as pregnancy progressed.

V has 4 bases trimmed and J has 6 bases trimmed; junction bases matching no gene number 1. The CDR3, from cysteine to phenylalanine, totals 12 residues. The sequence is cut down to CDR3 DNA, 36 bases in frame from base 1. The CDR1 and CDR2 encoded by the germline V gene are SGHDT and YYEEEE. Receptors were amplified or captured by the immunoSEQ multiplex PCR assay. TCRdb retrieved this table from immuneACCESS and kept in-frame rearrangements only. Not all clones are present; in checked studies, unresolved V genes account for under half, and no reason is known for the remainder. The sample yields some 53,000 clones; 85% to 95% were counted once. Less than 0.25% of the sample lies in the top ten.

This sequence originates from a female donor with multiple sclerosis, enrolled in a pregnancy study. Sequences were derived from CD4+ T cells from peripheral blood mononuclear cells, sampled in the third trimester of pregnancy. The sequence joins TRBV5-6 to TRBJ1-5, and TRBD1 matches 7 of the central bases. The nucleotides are TGTGCCAGCAGCAGGGGGCCTCAGCCCCAGCATTTT. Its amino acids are CASSRGPQPQHF. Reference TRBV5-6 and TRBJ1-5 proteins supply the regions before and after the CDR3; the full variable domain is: DAGVTQSPTHLIKTRGQQVTLRCSPKSGHDTVSWYQQALGQGPQFIFQYYEEEERQRGNFPDRFSGHQFPNYSSELNVNALLLGDSALYLCASSRGPQPQHFGDGTRLSIL.